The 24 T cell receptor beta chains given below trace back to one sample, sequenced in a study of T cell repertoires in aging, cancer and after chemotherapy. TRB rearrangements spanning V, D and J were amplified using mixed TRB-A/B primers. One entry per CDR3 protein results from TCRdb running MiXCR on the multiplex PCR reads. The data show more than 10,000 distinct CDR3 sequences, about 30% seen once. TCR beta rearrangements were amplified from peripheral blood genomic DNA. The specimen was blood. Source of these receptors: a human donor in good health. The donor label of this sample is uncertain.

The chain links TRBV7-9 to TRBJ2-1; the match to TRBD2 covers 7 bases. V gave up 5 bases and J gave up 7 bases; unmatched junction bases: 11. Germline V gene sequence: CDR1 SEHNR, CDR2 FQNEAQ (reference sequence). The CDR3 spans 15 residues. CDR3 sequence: CASSGGVASSNEQFF. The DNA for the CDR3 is TGTGCCAGCAGCGGGGGGGTAGCTTCTTCTAATGAGCAGTTCTTC.

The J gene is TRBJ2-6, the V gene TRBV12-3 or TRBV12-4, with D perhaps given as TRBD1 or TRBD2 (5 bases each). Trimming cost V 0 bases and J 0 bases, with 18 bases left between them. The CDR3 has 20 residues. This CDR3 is CASSLAFGGSTASGANVLTF. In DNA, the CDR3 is TGTGCCAGCAGTTTAGCGTTTGGGGGTAGTACAGCCTCTGGGGCCAACGTCCTGACTTTC.

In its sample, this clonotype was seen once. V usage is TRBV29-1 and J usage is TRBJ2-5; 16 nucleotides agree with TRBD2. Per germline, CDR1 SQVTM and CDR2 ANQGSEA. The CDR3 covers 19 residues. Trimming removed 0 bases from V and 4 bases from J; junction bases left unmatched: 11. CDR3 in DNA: TGCAGCGTTGAAGATGGGGGGACTAGCGGGAGGGCCCGACGAGAGACCCAGTACTTC. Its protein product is CSVEDGGTSGRARRETQYF.

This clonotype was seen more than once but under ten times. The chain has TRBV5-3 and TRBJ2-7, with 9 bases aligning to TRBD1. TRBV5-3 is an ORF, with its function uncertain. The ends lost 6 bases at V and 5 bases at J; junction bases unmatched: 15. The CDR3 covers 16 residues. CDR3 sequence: CARICPSSGTGNEQYF. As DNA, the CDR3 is TGTGCCAGAATATGTCCCTCCTCCGGGACAGGGAACGAGCAGTACTTC.

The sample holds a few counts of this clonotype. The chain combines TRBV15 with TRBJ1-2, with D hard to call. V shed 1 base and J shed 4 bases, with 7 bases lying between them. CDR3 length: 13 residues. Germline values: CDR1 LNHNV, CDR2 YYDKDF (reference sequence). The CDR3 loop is CATSRAQAYGYTF. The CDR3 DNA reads TGTGCCACCAGCAGAGCCCAGGCCTATGGCTACACCTTC.

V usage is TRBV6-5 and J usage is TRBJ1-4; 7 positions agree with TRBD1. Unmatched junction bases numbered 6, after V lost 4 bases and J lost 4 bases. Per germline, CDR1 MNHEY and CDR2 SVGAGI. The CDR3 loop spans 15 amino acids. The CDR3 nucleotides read TGTGCCAGCAGTTTTCAGGGGGTCGGTAATGAAAAACTGTTTTTT. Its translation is CASSFQGVGNEKLFF.

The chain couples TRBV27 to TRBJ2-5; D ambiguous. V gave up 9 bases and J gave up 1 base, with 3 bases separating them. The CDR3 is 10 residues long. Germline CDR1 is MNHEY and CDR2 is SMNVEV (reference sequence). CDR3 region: CARGQETQYF. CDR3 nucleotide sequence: TGTGCCAGGGGCCAAGAGACCCAGTACTTC.

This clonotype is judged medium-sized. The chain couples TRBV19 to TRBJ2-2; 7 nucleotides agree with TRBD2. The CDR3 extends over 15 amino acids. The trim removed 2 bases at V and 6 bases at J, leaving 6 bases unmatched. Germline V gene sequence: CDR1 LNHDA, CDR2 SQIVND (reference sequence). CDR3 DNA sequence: TGTGCCAGTAGTATATTACGGGGGAGGGCCGGGGAGCTGTTTTTT. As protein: CASSILRGRAGELFF.

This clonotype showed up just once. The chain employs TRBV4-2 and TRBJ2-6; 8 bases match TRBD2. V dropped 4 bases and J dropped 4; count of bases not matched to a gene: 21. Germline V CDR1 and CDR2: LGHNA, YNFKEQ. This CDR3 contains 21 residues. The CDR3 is CASSLYSGASKIVGGANVLTF. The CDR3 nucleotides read TGTGCCAGCAGCCTTTATAGCGGGGCCTCGAAAATCGTTGGAGGGGCCAACGTCCTGACTTTC.

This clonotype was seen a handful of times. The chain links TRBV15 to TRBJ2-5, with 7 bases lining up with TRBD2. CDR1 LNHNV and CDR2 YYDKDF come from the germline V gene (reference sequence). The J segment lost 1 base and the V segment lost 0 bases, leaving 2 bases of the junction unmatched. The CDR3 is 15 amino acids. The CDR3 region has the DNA TGTGCCACCAGCAGAGATCGGGGGGTCCAAGAGACCCAGTACTTC. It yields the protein CATSRDRGVQETQYF.

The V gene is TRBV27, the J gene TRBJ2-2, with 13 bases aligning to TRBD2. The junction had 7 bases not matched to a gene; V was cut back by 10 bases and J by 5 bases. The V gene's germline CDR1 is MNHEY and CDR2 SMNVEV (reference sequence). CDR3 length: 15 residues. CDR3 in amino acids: CATRLAGGKTGELFF. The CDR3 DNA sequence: TGTGCCACCCGACTAGCGGGAGGTAAAACCGGGGAGCTGTTTTTT.

CDR3 coding DNA: TGTGCCAGCAGCTTGAAGGGGGTTAGATCACCCCTCCACTTT. The encoded protein is CASSLKGVRSPLHF. This chain links TRBV5-6 with TRBJ1-6; D perhaps matches TRBD1 (6 bases). The germline V gene encodes CDR1 SGHDT and CDR2 YYEEEE. Trimming removed 1 base from V and 10 bases from J, with 12 bases in between. The CDR3 has 14 amino acids.

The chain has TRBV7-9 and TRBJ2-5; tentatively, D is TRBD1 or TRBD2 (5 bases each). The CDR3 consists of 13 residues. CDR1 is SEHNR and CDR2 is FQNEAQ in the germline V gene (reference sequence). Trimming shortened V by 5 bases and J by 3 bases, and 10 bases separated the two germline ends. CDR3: CASSPRGEETQYF. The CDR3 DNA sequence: TGTGCCAGCAGCCCCAGAGGGGAAGAGACCCAGTACTTC.

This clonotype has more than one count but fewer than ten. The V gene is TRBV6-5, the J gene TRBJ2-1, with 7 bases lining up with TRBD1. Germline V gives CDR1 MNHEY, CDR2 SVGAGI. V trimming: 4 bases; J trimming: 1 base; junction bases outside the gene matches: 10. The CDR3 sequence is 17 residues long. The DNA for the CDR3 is TGTGCCAGCAGTTTATCCCCTACAGGGGTGTCCTACAATGAGCAGTTCTTC. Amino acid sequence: CASSLSPTGVSYNEQFF.

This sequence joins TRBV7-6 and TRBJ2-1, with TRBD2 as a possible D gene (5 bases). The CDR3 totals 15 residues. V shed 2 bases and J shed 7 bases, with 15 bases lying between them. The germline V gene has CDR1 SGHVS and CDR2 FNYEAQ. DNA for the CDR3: TGTGCCAGCAGCTTATATATGGCGGGCAGTAATGAGCAGTTCTTC. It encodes CASSLYMAGSNEQFF.

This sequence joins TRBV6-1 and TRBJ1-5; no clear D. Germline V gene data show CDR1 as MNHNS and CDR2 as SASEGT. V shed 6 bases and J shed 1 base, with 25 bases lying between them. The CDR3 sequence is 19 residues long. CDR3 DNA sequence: TGTGCCAGCAGGGTCAGCACAGAATCAGTTTTCAGAAGCAATCAGCCCCAGCATTTT. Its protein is CASRVSTESVFRSNQPQHF.

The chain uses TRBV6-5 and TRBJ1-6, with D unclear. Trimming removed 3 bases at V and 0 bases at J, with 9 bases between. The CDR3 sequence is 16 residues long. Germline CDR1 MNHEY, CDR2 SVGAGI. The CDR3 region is CASSYRRSSYNSPLHF. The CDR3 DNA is TGTGCCAGCAGTTATAGGAGGAGCTCCTATAATTCACCCCTCCACTTT.

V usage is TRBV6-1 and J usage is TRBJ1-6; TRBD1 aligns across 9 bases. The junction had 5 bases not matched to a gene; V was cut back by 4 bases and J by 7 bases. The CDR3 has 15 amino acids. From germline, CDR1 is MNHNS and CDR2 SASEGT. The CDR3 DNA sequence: TGTGCCAGCAGTGCCCCGACAGGGGGGAATTCACCCCTCCACTTT. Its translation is CASSAPTGGNSPLHF.

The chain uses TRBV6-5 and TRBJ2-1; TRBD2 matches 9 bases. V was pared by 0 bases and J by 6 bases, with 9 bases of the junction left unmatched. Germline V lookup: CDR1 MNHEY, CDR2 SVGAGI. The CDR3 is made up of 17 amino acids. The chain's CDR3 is CASSYSFRKAGGNEQFF. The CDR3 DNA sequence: TGTGCCAGCAGTTACTCGTTTAGGAAAGCGGGAGGCAATGAGCAGTTCTTC.

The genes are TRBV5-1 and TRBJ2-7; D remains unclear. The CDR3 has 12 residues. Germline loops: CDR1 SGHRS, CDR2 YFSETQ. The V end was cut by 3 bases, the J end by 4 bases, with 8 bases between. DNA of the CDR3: TGCGCCAGCAGCTCTCTTACGTACGAGCAGTACTTC. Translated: CASSSLTYEQYF.

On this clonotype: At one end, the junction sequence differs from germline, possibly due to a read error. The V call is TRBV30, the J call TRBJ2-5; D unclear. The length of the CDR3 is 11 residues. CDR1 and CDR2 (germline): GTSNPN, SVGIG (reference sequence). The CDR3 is CAWSAQETKYF. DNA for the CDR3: TGTGCCTGGAGTGCCCAAGAGACCAAGTACTTC.

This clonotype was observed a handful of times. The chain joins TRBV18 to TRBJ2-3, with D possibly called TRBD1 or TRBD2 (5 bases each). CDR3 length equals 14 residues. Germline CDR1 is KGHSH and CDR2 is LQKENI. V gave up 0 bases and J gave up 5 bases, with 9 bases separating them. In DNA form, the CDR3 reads TGTGCCAGCTCACCACCGACGGGACGAGATACGCAGTATTTT. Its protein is CASSPPTGRDTQYF.

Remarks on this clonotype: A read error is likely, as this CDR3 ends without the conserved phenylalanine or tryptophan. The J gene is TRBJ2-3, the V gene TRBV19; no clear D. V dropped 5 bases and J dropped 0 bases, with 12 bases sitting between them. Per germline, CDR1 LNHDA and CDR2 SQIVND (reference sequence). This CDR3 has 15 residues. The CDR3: CASSPSLDSTDTQYL. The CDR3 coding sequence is TGTGCCAGTAGTCCCTCTTTAGACAGCACAGATACGCAGTATTTA.

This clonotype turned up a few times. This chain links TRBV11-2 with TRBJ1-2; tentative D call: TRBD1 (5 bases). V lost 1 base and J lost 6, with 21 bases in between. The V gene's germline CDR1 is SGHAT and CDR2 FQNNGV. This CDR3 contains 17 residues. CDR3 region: CASSLGRFQGRFDGYTF. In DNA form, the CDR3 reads TGTGCCAGCAGCTTAGGCAGGTTCCAGGGCAGGTTCGATGGCTACACCTTC.